This T cell receptor (beta chain) was obtained from a study of OX40 agonist ivuxolimab in advanced cancers. As for the study in general: The study gave patients intravenous ivuxolimab at 0.01 to 10 mg/kg every 2 weeks. With a range of about 23 to 85, age averaged approximately 60 years, and nearly 85% were male.

The germline CDR1 and CDR2 sequences are SNHLY and FYNNEI. The CDR3 is 12 residues long. Trimming removed 7 bases at V and 5 bases at J, with 9 bases between. Method: immunoSEQ multiplex PCR; TCRdb's copy keeps in-frame clones and lacks some. The sample includes tens of thousands of clones, 91% seen only once; the top ten take less than 2.5%. The sample consisted of CD4+ or CD8+ T cells sorted from blood, taken in a trial of the OX40 agonist ivuxolimab. The V call is TRBV2, the J call TRBJ2-1, with D perhaps matching TRBD1 or TRBD2 (5 bases each). The receptor was derived from an adult with an advanced solid tumor such as melanoma, head and neck, liver or kidney cancer. The CDR3 region has the DNA TGTGCCAGCAAGGGACCCGACAATGAGCAGTTCTTC. It is translated as CASKGPDNEQFF.